This TCR beta chain derives from a study of blood T cell repertoires in COVID-19. Overall study: COVID-19 samples collected from the United States, Italy and Spain covered acute and convalescent phases.

Cohort allocation depended upon clinical history that participants reported. Recovery meant two consecutive negative NP/OP PCR tests, professional clearance, or resolved symptoms. Profiling relied on immunoSEQ multiplex PCR, and the TCRdb table lists in-frame clones only, not all of them. In the table there are approximately 290,000 clones, approximately 90% of which are singletons. Sequenced input: PBMCs or T cells enriched from blood (not recorded which). The sequence was obtained from a woman aged 25 to 39 who had recovered from COVID-19.

Here the CDR3 reads CAWSLYSGANVLTF. CDR3 nucleotide sequence: TGTGCCTGGAGTTTATACTCTGGGGCCAACGTCCTGACTTTC. The V call is TRBV30, the J call TRBJ2-6; no definite D call. Deletions cut 2 bases from V and 0 bases from J, with 5 bases between. CDR1 is GTSNPN, CDR2 SVGIG, per germline (reference sequence). The length of the CDR3 is 14 residues.